One and the same sample provided the 21 T cell receptor beta chains below, sequenced in a study of T cells in Graves' hyperthyroidism and ophthalmopathy (dated by TCRdb to the late 2010s). Library prep was done by multiplex PCR. The sequencer was an Illumina HiSeq 2000. The TCR beta CDR3 regions were amplified from RNA transcripts. The first round of RT-PCR for the TCR CDR3 was performed with the HTBI primer set and the Qiagen OneStep RT-PCR kit. TCRdb trimmed public reads at Q25 via fastp, called clones via MiXCR and kept in-frame beta chains. Duplicate CDR3 protein sequences are folded into a single record with the most common DNA and genes. The sample data list hundreds of thousands of distinct CDR3 sequences, and 15% to 20% of these were observed just once. The ten largest clonotypes hold 25% to 30% of the sample. The sequenced sample was blood. The receptors derive from a woman aged 18-35 years with Graves' ophthalmopathy.

This clonotype was counted ten times or more. The genes are TRBV29-1 and TRBJ2-5; D possibly matches TRBD1 or TRBD2 (5 bases each). In germline, CDR1 is SQVTM, CDR2 ANQGSEA. The CDR3 contains 15 residues. The V and J ends lost 2 bases and 7 bases respectively, with 20 bases between them. As DNA, the CDR3 is TGCAGCGTTGAATATACAGGATCCCGTGGAGGGACCCAGTACTTC. Its translation is CSVEYTGSRGGTQYF.

This clonotype was seen ten or more times. J is TRBJ1-6 and V is TRBV20-1, with D tentatively TRBD1 (5 bases). This CDR3 comprises 14 residues. Trimming removed 7 bases at V and 9 bases at J, with 19 bases between. In germline, CDR1 is DFQATT, CDR2 SNEGSKA (reference sequence). The chain's CDR3 is CSVSRGGIGSPLHF. CDR3 sequence (DNA): TGCAGTGTTAGCCGCGGGGGAATTGGTTCACCCCTCCACTTT.

This clonotype was picked up many times. The chain has TRBV7-3 and TRBJ2-2; D gene uncertain. From germline, CDR1 is SGHTA and CDR2 FQGTGA. The CDR3 covers 16 residues. The V end lost 2 bases, the J end lost 2 bases, and 12 bases lay between the germline ends. CDR3 sequence: CASSLEFLPNTGELFF. As DNA, the CDR3 is TGTGCCAGCAGCTTAGAGTTTTTACCTAACACCGGGGAGCTGTTTTTT.

The chain uses TRBV5-1 and TRBJ2-7; TRBD1 agrees at 9 bases. The CDR3 totals 15 residues. After removal of 4 bases from V and 6 bases from J, the junction contained 11 bases not matched to a gene. CDR1 is SGHRS, CDR2 YFSETQ, per germline. In nucleotides, the CDR3 is TGCGCCAGCAGCCTCGCCGGGACAGGGCTTCGCGAGCAGTACTTC. It specifies CASSLAGTGLREQYF.

This clonotype was observed at least ten times. The V gene is TRBV12-3 or TRBV12-4, the J gene TRBJ2-7; D may be TRBD1 or TRBD2 (6 bases each). This CDR3 region has 14 residues. Trimming took off 6 bases at V and 6 bases at J, with 18 bases between the two ends. The CDR3 protein is CASRTGSGAGEQYF. In DNA form, the CDR3 reads TGTGCCAGCAGGACCGGGTCGGGGGCGGGCGAGCAGTACTTC.

This clonotype showed up many times. V usage is TRBV20-1 and J usage is TRBJ2-7; 10 nucleotides match TRBD2. The V gene end was trimmed by 3 bases and the J gene end by 3 bases; junction bases not matched to a gene: 23. CDR1 is DFQATT and CDR2 is SNEGSKA in the germline V gene (reference sequence). The CDR3 contains 20 residues. DNA for the CDR3: TGCAGTGCTAGGGATCTAGGGGCTAGCGGGAGAGGGGGGGGATTCTACGAGCAGTACTTC. Residues: CSARDLGASGRGGGFYEQYF.

This clonotype was seen at least ten times. The chain combines TRBV5-5 with TRBJ2-7, with TRBD1 matching over 9 bases. Trimming removed 4 bases from V and 4 bases from J; junction bases left unmatched: 12. Germline values: CDR1 SGHKS, CDR2 YYEKEE (reference sequence). The CDR3 runs 16 residues. In nucleotides, the CDR3 is TGTGCCAGCAGCCATCTGAGGGGGACAGGGATTTACGAGCAGTACTTC. Protein product: CASSHLRGTGIYEQYF.

This clonotype was observed at least ten times. The V and J genes are TRBV2 and TRBJ2-3, with D perhaps TRBD1 (6 bases). CDR3 length equals 13 residues. Trimming cost V 8 bases and J 2 bases, with 11 bases left between them. Germline V lookup: CDR1 SNHLY, CDR2 FYNNEI. DNA of the CDR3: TGTGCCAGCGATGAGGGGGTCACAGATACGCAGTATTTT. This translates into CASDEGVTDTQYF.

This clonotype appeared many times. V and J are TRBV20-1 and TRBJ2-3; TRBD1 is a possible D gene (5 bases). Germline V gives CDR1 DFQATT, CDR2 SNEGSKA (reference sequence). The CDR3 loop spans 16 amino acids. The ends were cut back, 2 bases at V and 0 bases at J, with 15 bases in the middle. CDR3 nucleotide sequence: TGCAGTGCTAGACAGGGCTCGGGCCCTAGCACAGATACGCAGTATTTT. It codes for CSARQGSGPSTDTQYF.

This clonotype was seen many times. J is TRBJ2-7 and V is TRBV19; D might be TRBD1 (6 bases). V was trimmed by 5 bases and J by 0 bases, leaving 14 bases between them. Germline CDR1 is LNHDA and CDR2 is SQIVND (reference sequence). The CDR3 has 15 amino acids. The CDR3 DNA is TGTGCCAGTAGTGGGGGACACCGGGGCTCCTACGAGCAGTACTTC. This sequence encodes CASSGGHRGSYEQYF.

The sample holds many counts of this clonotype. The J gene is TRBJ2-1, the V gene TRBV6-4, with 8 bases fitting TRBD2. The CDR3 totals 15 residues. V lost 5 bases and J lost 5; bases outside the gene matches: 8. Germline loops: CDR1 MRHNA, CDR2 SNTAGT. The CDR3 reads CASSRSSGSHNEQFF. DNA for the CDR3: TGTGCCAGCAGTCGTTCGAGCGGGAGCCACAATGAGCAGTTCTTC.

This clonotype was recorded at least ten times. The chain couples TRBV27 to TRBJ2-3, with 11 bases matching TRBD1. CDR1 is MNHEY and CDR2 is SMNVEV in the germline V gene (reference sequence). The CDR3 length is 12 residues. J gave up 5 bases and V 10 bases, and 2 bases lay outside the gene matches. Here the CDR3 DNA reads TGTGCCACCGGGACAGGGGGAGATACGCAGTATTTT. Its translation: CATGTGGDTQYF.

This clonotype was picked up many times. The rearrangement uses TRBV28 and TRBJ2-2, with TRBD2 as a possible D gene (7 bases). This CDR3 is 14 amino acids long. With 5 bases removed from V and 4 bases from J, the gap between germline ends came to 11 bases. Germline V gene lookup returns CDR1 MDHEN and CDR2 SYDVKM. The CDR3 is CASSLRGGTGELFF. In DNA form, the CDR3 reads TGTGCCAGCAGTCTAAGGGGGGGCACCGGGGAGCTGTTTTTT.

This clonotype was observed many times. The chain carries TRBV5-1 and TRBJ2-7; 9 positions match TRBD2. Per germline, CDR1 SGHRS and CDR2 YFSETQ. CDR3 length: 16 amino acids. Unmatched junction bases numbered 9, after V lost 0 bases and J lost 5 bases. CDR3 sequence (DNA): TGCGCCAGCAGCTTGGCGTATGGTCTAGCGGGACACGAGCAGTACTTC. Its protein is CASSLAYGLAGHEQYF.

This clonotype was detected ten times or more. The rearrangement uses TRBV5-1 and TRBJ2-1; 12 bases match TRBD2. CDR3 length: 13 residues. J gave up 8 bases and V 7 bases, and 4 bases lay outside the gene matches. Germline V lookup: CDR1 SGHRS, CDR2 YFSETQ. The CDR3 loop reads CASSTSGSHEQFF. Written as DNA, the CDR3 is TGCGCCAGCTCGACTAGCGGGAGCCATGAGCAGTTCTTC.

The table lists this clonotype with many counts. The chain has TRBV28 and TRBJ2-1, with D unclear. Germline V CDR1 and CDR2: MDHEN, SYDVKM. The CDR3 sequence is 13 residues long. V dropped 4 bases and J dropped 4 bases, with 8 bases sitting between them. The chain's CDR3 is CASSSPTYNEQFF. Written as DNA, the CDR3 is TGTGCCAGCAGTTCTCCGACTTACAATGAGCAGTTCTTC.

This clonotype was found many times. This chain uses TRBV6-5 with TRBJ2-7, with a tentative D call TRBD1 (6 bases). The CDR3 is 14 amino acids. The germline gives CDR1 MNHEY, CDR2 SVGAGI. V lost 0 bases and J 1 base, leaving 7 bases between the germline ends. CDR3 in amino acids: CASSYSDSSYEQYF. In DNA, the CDR3 is TGTGCCAGCAGTTACTCGGACAGTTCCTACGAGCAGTACTTC.

This clonotype has ten or more counts. The chain links TRBV27 to TRBJ2-7, with TRBD2 matching over 12 bases. J gave up 4 bases and V 0 bases, and 4 bases lay outside the gene matches. This CDR3 comprises 16 residues. Germline CDR1 MNHEY, CDR2 SMNVEV (reference sequence). The chain's CDR3 is CASSLSTSGSLYEQYF. CDR3 nucleotides: TGTGCCAGCAGTTTATCGACTAGCGGGAGTTTGTACGAGCAGTACTTC.

There are many counts of this clonotype. The rearrangement uses TRBV27 and TRBJ2-7; 13 bases match TRBD2. V lost 5 bases and J lost 3; bases outside the gene matches: 4. The length of the CDR3 is 15 residues. Germline CDR1 MNHEY, CDR2 SMNVEV (reference sequence). The DNA of the CDR3 is TGTGCCAGCAGTCCCACTAGCGGGAGGGGCTACGAGCAGTACTTC. Amino acids: CASSPTSGRGYEQYF.

The V gene is TRBV20-1, the J gene TRBJ2-7; 7 nucleotides align to TRBD2. Germline V gene lookup returns CDR1 DFQATT and CDR2 SNEGSKA (reference sequence). This CDR3 has 14 residues. V shed 3 bases, J shed 5 bases, and the junction held 10 bases outside the gene matches. The CDR3 here is CSARGPGGGHEQYF. The CDR3 DNA follows: TGCAGTGCTAGGGGCCCGGGAGGCGGCCACGAGCAGTACTTC.

This clonotype was observed many times. This chain links TRBV5-1 with TRBJ2-1; TRBD2 agrees at 12 bases. Per the germline V gene, CDR1 is SGHRS and CDR2 is YFSETQ. This CDR3 has 15 amino acids. Unmatched junction bases numbered 15, after V lost 8 bases and J lost 12 bases. Here the CDR3 reads CASSSGLAGNRGQFF. The DNA for the CDR3 is TGCGCCAGTAGTTCCGGACTAGCGGGAAATCGAGGGCAGTTCTTC.